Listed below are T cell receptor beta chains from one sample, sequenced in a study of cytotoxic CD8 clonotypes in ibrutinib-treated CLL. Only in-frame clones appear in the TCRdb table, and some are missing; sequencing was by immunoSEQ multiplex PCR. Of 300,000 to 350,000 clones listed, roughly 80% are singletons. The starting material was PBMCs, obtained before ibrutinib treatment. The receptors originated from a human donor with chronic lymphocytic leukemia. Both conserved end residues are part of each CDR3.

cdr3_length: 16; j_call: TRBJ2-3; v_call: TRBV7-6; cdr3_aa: CASSSRIWSDTDTQYF
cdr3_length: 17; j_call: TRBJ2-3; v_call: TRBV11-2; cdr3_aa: CASSLPGLAGEVDTQYF
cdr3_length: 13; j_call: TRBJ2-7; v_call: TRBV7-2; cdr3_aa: CASSPLGRYEQYF
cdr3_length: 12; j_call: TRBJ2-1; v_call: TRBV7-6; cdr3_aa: CASSLGVTEQFF
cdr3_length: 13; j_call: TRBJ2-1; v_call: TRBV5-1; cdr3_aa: CASSLSGTGEQFF
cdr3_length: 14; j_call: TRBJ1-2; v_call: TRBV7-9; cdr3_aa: CASSGQGQVYGYTF
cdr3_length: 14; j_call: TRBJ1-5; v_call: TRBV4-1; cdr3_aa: CASSQGAGNQPQHF
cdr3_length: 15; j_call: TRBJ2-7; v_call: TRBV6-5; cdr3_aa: CASSYFRTGTYEQYF
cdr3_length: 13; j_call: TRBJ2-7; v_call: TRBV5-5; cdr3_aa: CASSWDNSYEQYF
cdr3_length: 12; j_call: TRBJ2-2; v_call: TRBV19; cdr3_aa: CASSKREGELFF